This T cell receptor beta chain was captured in a study of T cells expressing NK-cell markers (dated by TCRdb to the early 2020s). Study-level background: Three sorted T-cell subsets (CD3+CD56+NKG2C+, CD3+CD56+NKG2C- and CD3+CD56-NKG2C+) from eight donors had their TCR beta-chain repertoires profiled. Of the eight sequenced donors, seven were found to be HCMV-seropositive and one was found to be HCMV-seronegative. All eight donors whose samples were sequenced were randomly selected healthy volunteers, three of them men and five women. Sequencing of the libraries produced 2 x 150 bp reads on Illumina HiSeq 2000/2500, MiSeq or NextSeq. General conclusions and limits of the study: In 5 to 7 donors, the dominant CD3+CD56+NKG2C+ clonotypes were found to rank among the top 10 CD8+ clonotypes and to make up about 1.0-8% of CD8+ T cells. It remained unclear whether the expanded NKG2C-expressing T cell clones were specific for HCMV antigens. Those dominant clonotypes were again the most abundant among CD3+CD56-NKG2C+ cells in a handful of donors, at about 28.3-60.1%.

Concerning this clonotype itself: Its antigen remains unidentified.

A commercial ELISA kit detecting HCMV-specific IgG in serum was used to determine HCMV serostatus. Ficoll density gradient centrifugation was used to isolate peripheral blood mononuclear cells from blood. The germline V gene (reference sequence) yields DFQATT for CDR1 and SNEGSKA for CDR2. The CDR3, from cysteine to phenylalanine, totals 14 residues. The coding DNA is unavailable. The reads were generated on an Illumina HiSeq 2000. TCR beta cDNA libraries were prepared using 5'RACE template switching, which introduced a universal primer site and unique molecular identifiers. cDNA synthesis was primed from the TCR beta constant segment and was followed by two successive PCR amplification steps. The original methods were these. MIGEC handled demultiplexing of the reads and grouping by UMI, while MiTCR was used to assemble and quantify clonotypes. Only TCR cDNA sequences supported by at least two reads were kept to exclude erroneous sequences. The tcR package was used for downstream repertoire analysis, with clonotypes matched between fractions based on CDR3 nucleotide sequence plus V segment. VDJmatch was used to annotate antigen specificity against VDJdb, with one amino acid substitution in CDR3 permitted. TCRdb reprocessed the reads; each CDR3 protein sequence makes one entry, and DNA is unavailable. Clone size and V and J calls follow TCRdb, not the original study. The sample table gives more than 400,000 distinct CDR3 sequences. The ten top clones hold approximately 6.8% of the sample.

Sequencing used blood T cells: a sorted CD56 or NKG2C T cell subset, CD4+ or CD8+ T cells, or bulk PBMC T cells (not recorded which). Recombination connected TRBV20-1 to TRBJ2-3; TCRdb's D gene call, TRBD2, goes unchecked for lack of DNA. The source of this sequence is a woman between 18 and 75 years old in good health. The CDR3 amino acid sequence is: CSALRASGTDTQYF.